This TCR beta chain was identified during a study of graft-versus-host responses after intestinal transplantation. Overall study findings and caveats: Early post-transplant declines in HvG were associated with peak levels of circulating GvH clones. Recipient marrow showed GvH clones, some seen first in ileum or blood.

The protocol was immunoSEQ multiplex PCR, while the TCRdb copy is restricted to in-frame clones and leaves out a portion. This sample has roughly 97,000 clones, with around nine tenths found just once. About this clone: Its antigen is undetermined.

The CDR3 is 16 residues long. V lost 4 bases, J lost 0 bases, and 14 bases lay in between. Germline V lookup: CDR1 ENHRY, CDR2 SYGVKD. This sample comprised PBMCs, obtained about 450 days after intestinal transplant. The sequence derives from a human patient who received an intestinal transplant, so some T cells may come from the graft donor. V usage is TRBV10-3 and J usage is TRBJ2-3, with D possibly TRBD1 on 6 matching bases. In DNA form, the CDR3 reads TGTGCCATCAGTGCACTACAGGGAGCTAGCACAGATACGCAGTATTTT. Translated, it gives CAISALQGASTDTQYF.